This T cell receptor beta chain stems from a study of regulatory dendritic cells for organ transplantation. Looked up from germline, CDR1 is SGDLS and CDR2 is YYNGEE. CDR3 size: 14 residues. Between the trimmed V and J ends, which lost 0 bases and 7 bases, there was a span of 10 bases. Repertoires were generated with immunoSEQ multiplex PCR, while TCRdb's copy carries only in-frame clones and drops some. The sample gives tens of thousands of clones, approximately 90% of which show up once; about 0.11% is in the top ten. This TCR came from a human donor in good health. Sequencing was done on a sample of naive CD8+ T cells from blood. Specified subset: CD45RA+ naive T cells. The J gene is TRBJ2-2, the V gene TRBV9; no firm D call. CDR3 sequence reads: CASSVEGLGGELFF. For the CDR3, the DNA is TGTGCCAGCAGCGTAGAGGGTTTGGGCGGGGAGCTGTTTTTT.